The TCR beta chain described here comes from a study of blood T cell repertoires in COVID-19. This CDR3 region has 13 residues. The V end lost 1 base, the J end lost 4 bases, and 8 bases lay between the germline ends. Germline values: CDR1 SGHKS, CDR2 YYEKEE (reference sequence). Using immunoSEQ multiplex PCR, the repertoire was profiled, and TCRdb retains in-frame clones only, with some absent. The sample holds 150,000 or so clones; roughly four fifths are singletons and the top ten take about 15%. The chain combines TRBV5-5 with TRBJ2-5, with D possibly TRBD2 on 5 matching bases. This clonotype was obtained from a human donor with acute or convalescent COVID-19. The donor label of this sample is uncertain. Material for sequencing was peripheral blood. The CDR3 DNA follows: TGTGCCAGCAGCTTGCCGGGGTCAGAGACCCAGTACTTC. This codes for CASSLPGSETQYF. Using reference TRBV5-5 and TRBJ2-5 for the parts outside the CDR3, the full variable domain is DAGVTQSPTHLIKTRGQQVTLRCSPISGHKSVSWYQQVLGQGPQFIFQYYEKEERGRGNFPDRFSARQFPNYSSELNVNALLLGDSALYLCASSLPGSETQYFGPGTRLLVL.